Listed below are T cell receptor beta chains from one sample, sequenced in a study of spatial heterogeneity in lung cancer. TCRdb independently ran MiXCR on the 5' RACE reads; one entry per CDR3 protein. Of some 29,000 distinct CDR3 sequences in the sample, roughly 8.4% were seen once. Sequences were derived from PBMCs, sampled at surgery. These receptors came from a female donor with early-stage non-small cell lung cancer. CDR3s include the opening cysteine and the closing phenylalanine or tryptophan. The order of the fields is J gene, D gene, V gene, clone size, CDR3 DNA, CDR3 protein. A D gene is named only where the DNA matches it firmly. A clone size is listed for some rows: how often the clone was seen (once, few, many), or a class if it is expanded.

J gene: TRBJ2-1; D gene: .; V gene: TRBV20-1; clone size: few; CDR3 DNA: TGCAGTGCTAGAGATCTATTAGGTCGTCACAATGAGCAGTTCTTC; CDR3 protein: CSARDLLGRHNEQFF
J gene: TRBJ2-7; D gene: .; V gene: TRBV7-9; clone size: .; CDR3 DNA: TGTGCCAGCAGCCCACCGTACGGGAGCTCCTACGAGCAGTACTTC; CDR3 protein: CASSPPYGSSYEQYF
J gene: TRBJ2-5; D gene: TRBD2; V gene: TRBV12-3/TRBV12-4; clone size: many; CDR3 DNA: TGTGCCAGCAGTTATATGGGACTAGCGGTTGAGACCCAGTACTTC; CDR3 protein: CASSYMGLAVETQYF
J gene: TRBJ2-1; D gene: .; V gene: TRBV10-1; clone size: .; CDR3 DNA: TGCGCCAGCAGTGAGTCGAGCGCTCCCTACAATGAGCAGTTCTTC; CDR3 protein: CASSESSAPYNEQFF
J gene: TRBJ1-6; D gene: TRBD1; V gene: TRBV20-1; clone size: few; CDR3 DNA: TGCAGTGCTAGAAAGGCGGGGACAGAAAATTCACCCCTCCACTTT; CDR3 protein: CSARKAGTENSPLHF
J gene: TRBJ2-3; D gene: .; V gene: TRBV19; clone size: many; CDR3 DNA: TGTGCCAGTAGTATATACCAAAGCACAGATACGCAGTATTTT; CDR3 protein: CASSIYQSTDTQYF
J gene: TRBJ1-2; D gene: .; V gene: TRBV12-3/TRBV12-4; clone size: many; CDR3 DNA: TGTGCCAGCAGTTTATCCCTACAGGGCGGCTACACCTTC; CDR3 protein: CASSLSLQGGYTF
J gene: TRBJ2-1; D gene: .; V gene: TRBV11-3; clone size: .; CDR3 DNA: TGTGCCGGCAGCCCGCGGACCACGGGGTCCTACAATGAGCAGTTCTTC; CDR3 protein: CAGSPRTTGSYNEQFF
J gene: TRBJ2-2; D gene: .; V gene: TRBV7-9; clone size: many; CDR3 DNA: TGTGCCAGCCTGAGTGTAAACACCGGGGAGCTGTTTTTT; CDR3 protein: CASLSVNTGELFF
J gene: TRBJ2-3; D gene: .; V gene: TRBV11-2; clone size: many; CDR3 DNA: TGTGCCAGCAGCTTAGATCATCTTGGGGGGTACACAGATACGCAGTATTTT; CDR3 protein: CASSLDHLGGYTDTQYF
J gene: TRBJ2-1; D gene: TRBD2; V gene: TRBV12-3/TRBV12-4; clone size: few; CDR3 DNA: TGTGCCAGCAGTCGGGGACTAGCGCCCCCAAATGAGCAGTTCTTC; CDR3 protein: CASSRGLAPPNEQFF
J gene: TRBJ2-7; D gene: TRBD2; V gene: TRBV27; clone size: .; CDR3 DNA: TGTGCCAGCAGTTTACGTAGCGGGAGTACCTACGAGCAGTACTTC; CDR3 protein: CASSLRSGSTYEQYF
J gene: TRBJ2-1; D gene: .; V gene: TRBV20-1; clone size: .; CDR3 DNA: TGCAGTGCTAGAAAGGGGAACTCCTACAATGAGCAGTTCTTC; CDR3 protein: CSARKGNSYNEQFF
J gene: TRBJ2-7; D gene: .; V gene: TRBV12-3/TRBV12-4; clone size: many; CDR3 DNA: TGTGCCAGCAGTTTTAGTGCAGGGGAAGGCGAGCAGTACTTC; CDR3 protein: CASSFSAGEGEQYF
J gene: TRBJ1-6; D gene: .; V gene: TRBV28; clone size: many; CDR3 DNA: TGTGCCAGCAGTTTAAGTCGGGGATGGGTTTCACCCCTCCACTTT; CDR3 protein: CASSLSRGWVSPLHF
J gene: TRBJ1-2; D gene: TRBD1; V gene: TRBV12-3/TRBV12-4; clone size: .; CDR3 DNA: TGTGCCAGCAGTTTAGAGGGGGCCGGCTACACCTTC; CDR3 protein: CASSLEGAGYTF
J gene: TRBJ2-1; D gene: TRBD1; V gene: TRBV9; clone size: many; CDR3 DNA: TGTGCCAGCAGCGTAGCGCAGGGGGCCTACAATGAGCAGTTCTTC; CDR3 protein: CASSVAQGAYNEQFF
J gene: TRBJ2-1; D gene: TRBD2; V gene: TRBV5-4; clone size: many; CDR3 DNA: TGTGCCAGCAGCTTGGCCGGCCTAGCGGGATCTTACAATGAGCAGTTCTTC; CDR3 protein: CASSLAGLAGSYNEQFF
J gene: TRBJ2-7; D gene: .; V gene: TRBV10-3; clone size: many; CDR3 DNA: TGTGCCATCGGACAGACCTACGAGCAGTACTTC; CDR3 protein: CAIGQTYEQYF
J gene: TRBJ2-2; D gene: TRBD2; V gene: TRBV25-1; clone size: many; CDR3 DNA: TGTGCCAGCAGTGGCTATACGAGCGGGAGGGCCATGGACACCGGGGAGCTGTTTTTT; CDR3 protein: CASSGYTSGRAMDTGELFF
J gene: TRBJ2-7; D gene: .; V gene: TRBV11-2; clone size: many; CDR3 DNA: TGTGCCAGCAGCTTAGGTGAGATCAGGGGCGCCGAGCAGTACTTC; CDR3 protein: CASSLGEIRGAEQYF
J gene: TRBJ1-4; D gene: .; V gene: TRBV11-3; clone size: .; CDR3 DNA: TGTGCCAGCAGCCTCGGAAGGTTGGCTAATGAAAAACTGTTTTTT; CDR3 protein: CASSLGRLANEKLFF
J gene: TRBJ2-1; D gene: TRBD1; V gene: TRBV14; clone size: many; CDR3 DNA: TGTGCCAGCAGCCAGAGGACAGGGTGGTCTGAGGAGTTCTTC; CDR3 protein: CASSQRTGWSEEFF
J gene: TRBJ1-1; D gene: .; V gene: TRBV20-1; clone size: few; CDR3 DNA: TGCAGTGCTAGAGAGTGGGGAGTGGAAGCTTTCTTT; CDR3 protein: CSAREWGVEAFF
J gene: TRBJ2-1; D gene: TRBD2; V gene: TRBV7-8; clone size: few; CDR3 DNA: TGTGCCAGCAGTCAGACAGTGGCTAGCGGGAGCCGAAATGAGCAGTTCTTC; CDR3 protein: CASSQTVASGSRNEQFF
J gene: TRBJ2-5; D gene: .; V gene: TRBV27; clone size: few; CDR3 DNA: TGTGCCAGCAGACGGACGGCACAAGAGACCCAGTACTTC; CDR3 protein: CASRRTAQETQYF
J gene: TRBJ2-5; D gene: TRBD1; V gene: TRBV29-1; clone size: many; CDR3 DNA: TGCAGCGTATTAAGAACAGGGGGAGGAGAGACCCAGTACTTC; CDR3 protein: CSVLRTGGGETQYF
J gene: TRBJ2-5; D gene: .; V gene: TRBV29-1; clone size: many; CDR3 DNA: TGCAGCGTTGATGACAGAAAGACCCAGTACTTC; CDR3 protein: CSVDDRKTQYF
J gene: TRBJ1-1; D gene: .; V gene: TRBV4-2; clone size: few; CDR3 DNA: TGTGCCAGCAGCCAAATGGGAAAGACTGAAGCTTTCTTT; CDR3 protein: CASSQMGKTEAFF
J gene: TRBJ2-1; D gene: .; V gene: TRBV27; clone size: many; CDR3 DNA: TGTGCCAGCAGTTTAACGGGGAACAATGAGCAGTTCTTC; CDR3 protein: CASSLTGNNEQFF
J gene: TRBJ2-1; D gene: .; V gene: TRBV19; clone size: many; CDR3 DNA: TGTGCCAGTAAAAGTCTTGAGGGAGGAATCAATGAGCAGTTCTTC; CDR3 protein: CASKSLEGGINEQFF
J gene: TRBJ2-1; D gene: .; V gene: TRBV12-3/TRBV12-4; clone size: few; CDR3 DNA: TGTGCCAGCAGTTTATTGCAGTACAATGAGCAGTTCTTC; CDR3 protein: CASSLLQYNEQFF
J gene: TRBJ2-1; D gene: .; V gene: TRBV1; clone size: many; CDR3 DNA: TGCACCAGCAGAGCCAGGGGGCATGAGCAGTTCTTC; CDR3 protein: CTSRARGHEQFF
J gene: TRBJ1-5; D gene: .; V gene: TRBV10-3; clone size: few; CDR3 DNA: TGTGCCATCAGTGGGGGCGGGGGGATCAATCAGCCCCAGCATTTT; CDR3 protein: CAISGGGGINQPQHF
J gene: TRBJ2-1; D gene: .; V gene: TRBV12-3/TRBV12-4; clone size: many; CDR3 DNA: TGTGCCAGCAGTTTGTTCCAGCGCGCTCGTGAGCAGTTCTTC; CDR3 protein: CASSLFQRAREQFF
J gene: TRBJ2-1; D gene: .; V gene: TRBV7-2; clone size: .; CDR3 DNA: TGTGCCAGCAGCTTAGTGGGGTACAATGAGCAGTTCTTC; CDR3 protein: CASSLVGYNEQFF
J gene: TRBJ1-1; D gene: TRBD1; V gene: TRBV5-4; clone size: few; CDR3 DNA: TGTGCCAGCAGCCACCCGGGACAGGGGACGAACACTGAAGCTTTCTTT; CDR3 protein: CASSHPGQGTNTEAFF
J gene: TRBJ1-1; D gene: TRBD1; V gene: TRBV11-3; clone size: many; CDR3 DNA: TGTGCCAGCAGCTCAAGACAGGGCGGCACTGAAGCTTTCTTT; CDR3 protein: CASSSRQGGTEAFF
J gene: TRBJ2-2; D gene: TRBD2; V gene: TRBV20-1; clone size: .; CDR3 DNA: TGCAGTGCTATCGGCGGGGGAGGGGTCACCGGGGAGCTGTTTTTT; CDR3 protein: CSAIGGGGVTGELFF
J gene: TRBJ2-1; D gene: TRBD2; V gene: TRBV28; clone size: many; CDR3 DNA: TGTGCCAGCAGTTTACCACTAGCGGGATTCTTTAGCGGGAGCTCCTACAATGAGCAGTTCTTC; CDR3 protein: CASSLPLAGFFSGSSYNEQFF
J gene: TRBJ2-1; D gene: .; V gene: TRBV7-2; clone size: .; CDR3 DNA: TGTGCCAGCAGCTTAGACCGGAACAATGAGCAGTTCTTC; CDR3 protein: CASSLDRNNEQFF
J gene: TRBJ2-5; D gene: TRBD2; V gene: TRBV29-1; clone size: .; CDR3 DNA: TGCAGCGTGTCCTTACCGGGGGGGGTTGGCCAAGAGACCCAGTACTTC; CDR3 protein: CSVSLPGGVGQETQYF
J gene: TRBJ2-2; D gene: TRBD2; V gene: TRBV7-8; clone size: few; CDR3 DNA: TGTGCCAGCAGCCAGAGCCGGACTAGCGGGAACACCGGGGAGCTGTTTTTT; CDR3 protein: CASSQSRTSGNTGELFF
J gene: TRBJ2-1; D gene: TRBD1; V gene: TRBV19; clone size: .; CDR3 DNA: TGTGCCAGTACCCGGGACAGGACCTACAATGAGCAGTTCTTC; CDR3 protein: CASTRDRTYNEQFF
J gene: TRBJ2-1; D gene: TRBD2; V gene: TRBV12-3/TRBV12-4; clone size: .; CDR3 DNA: TGTGCCAGCAGTTCCCCGACGGCGGGAGGGCATGAGCAGTTCTTC; CDR3 protein: CASSSPTAGGHEQFF
J gene: TRBJ2-3; D gene: TRBD2; V gene: TRBV7-3; clone size: many; CDR3 DNA: TGTGCCAGCAGCTCTTTAGCGGGAGTAGGGGCAGATACGCAGTATTTT; CDR3 protein: CASSSLAGVGADTQYF